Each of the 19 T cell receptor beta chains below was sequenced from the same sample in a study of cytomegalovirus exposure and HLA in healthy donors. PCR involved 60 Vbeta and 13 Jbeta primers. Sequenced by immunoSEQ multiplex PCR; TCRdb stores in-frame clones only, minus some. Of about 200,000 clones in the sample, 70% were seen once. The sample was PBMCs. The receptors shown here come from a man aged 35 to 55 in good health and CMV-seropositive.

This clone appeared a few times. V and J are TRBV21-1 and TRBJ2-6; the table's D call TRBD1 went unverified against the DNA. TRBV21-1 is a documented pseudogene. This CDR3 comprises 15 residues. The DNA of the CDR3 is TGTGCCAGCAGCGCCGACAGGGCCGGGGCCAACGTCCTGACTTTC. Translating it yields CASSADRAGANVLTF.

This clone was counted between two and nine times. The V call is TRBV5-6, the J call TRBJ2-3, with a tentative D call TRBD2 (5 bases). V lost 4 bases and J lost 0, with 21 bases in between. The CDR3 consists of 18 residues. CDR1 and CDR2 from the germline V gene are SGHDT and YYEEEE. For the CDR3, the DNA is TGTGCCAGCAGCAACCCCCTCGGGCTAGCCGTGAGCACAGATACGCAGTATTTT. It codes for CASSNPLGLAVSTDTQYF.

Written as DNA, the CDR3 is TGTGCCAGCAGCGGCGGGACAGGGGTTGCCGAGCAGTACTTC. Translated, it gives CASSGGTGVAEQYF. This chain connects TRBV9 to TRBJ2-7, with TRBD1 matching 10 bases. Germline V gene sequence: CDR1 SGDLS, CDR2 YYNGEE. The CDR3 length is 14 residues. The trim removed 3 bases at V and 6 bases at J, leaving 6 bases unmatched.

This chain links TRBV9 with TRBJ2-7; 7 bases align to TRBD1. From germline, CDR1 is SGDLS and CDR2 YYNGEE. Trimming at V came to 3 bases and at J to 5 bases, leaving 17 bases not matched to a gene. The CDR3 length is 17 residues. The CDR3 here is CASSEKSTGQRGDEQYF. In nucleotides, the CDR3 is TGTGCCAGCAGCGAGAAATCGACAGGGCAGAGGGGTGACGAGCAGTACTTC.

This CDR3 is CASSEATQGLLGNQPQHF. CDR3 in DNA: TGTGCCAGCAGTGAAGCCACACAAGGACTTTTGGGGAATCAGCCCCAGCATTTT. This sequence joins TRBV6-1 and TRBJ1-5, with D unclear. The CDR3 sequence is 18 residues long. V gave up 0 bases and J gave up 4 bases, with 19 bases separating them. From germline, CDR1 is MNHNS and CDR2 SASEGT.

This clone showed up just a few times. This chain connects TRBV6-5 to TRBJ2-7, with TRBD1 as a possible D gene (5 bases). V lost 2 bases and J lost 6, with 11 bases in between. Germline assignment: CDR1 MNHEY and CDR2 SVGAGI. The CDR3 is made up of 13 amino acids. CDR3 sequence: CASSYDRTSEQYF. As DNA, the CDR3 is TGTGCCAGCAGTTACGACAGAACCTCCGAGCAGTACTTC.

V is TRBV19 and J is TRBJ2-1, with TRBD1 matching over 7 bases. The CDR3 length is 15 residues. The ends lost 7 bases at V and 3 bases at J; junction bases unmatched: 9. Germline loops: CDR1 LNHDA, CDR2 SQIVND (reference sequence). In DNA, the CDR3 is TGTGCCAGTACCGTAGACAGGGTTGGCTACAATGAGCAGTTCTTC. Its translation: CASTVDRVGYNEQFF.

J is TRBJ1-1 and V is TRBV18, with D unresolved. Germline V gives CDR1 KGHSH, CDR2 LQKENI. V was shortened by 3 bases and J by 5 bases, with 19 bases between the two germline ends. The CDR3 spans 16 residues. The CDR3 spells CASSPAEGLVGTEAFF. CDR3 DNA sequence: TGTGCCAGCTCACCGGCGGAGGGCTTAGTGGGAACTGAAGCTTTCTTT.

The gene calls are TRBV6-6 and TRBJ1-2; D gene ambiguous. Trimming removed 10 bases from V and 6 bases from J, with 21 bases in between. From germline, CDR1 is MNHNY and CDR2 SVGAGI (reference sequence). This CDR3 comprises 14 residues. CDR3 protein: CATLPDSRRDGYTF. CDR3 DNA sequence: TGTGCCACCCTACCTGACTCAAGGAGGGATGGCTACACCTTC.

The CDR3 bases are TGTGCCAGCAGCCCATTGGCAGCGAGGAACCAAGAGACCCAGTACTTC. Amino acids: CASSPLAARNQETQYF. The V gene is TRBV11-2, the J gene TRBJ2-5; D call uncertain. Germline assignment: CDR1 SGHAT and CDR2 FQNNGV. The V and J ends lost 5 bases and 0 bases respectively, with 16 bases between them. The CDR3 runs to 16 residues.

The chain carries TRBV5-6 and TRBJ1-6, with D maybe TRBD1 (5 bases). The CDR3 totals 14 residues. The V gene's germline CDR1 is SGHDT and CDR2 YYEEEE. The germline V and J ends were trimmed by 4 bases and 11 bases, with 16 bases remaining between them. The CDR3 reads CASSPDTARTPLHF. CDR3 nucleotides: TGTGCCAGCAGCCCGGACACGGCCAGGACACCCCTCCACTTT. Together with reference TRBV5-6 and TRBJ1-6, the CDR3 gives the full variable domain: DAGVTQSPTHLIKTRGQQVTLRCSPKSGHDTVSWYQQALGQGPQFIFQYYEEEERQRGNFPDRFSGHQFPNYSSELNVNALLLGDSALYLCASSPDTARTPLHFGNGTRLTVT.

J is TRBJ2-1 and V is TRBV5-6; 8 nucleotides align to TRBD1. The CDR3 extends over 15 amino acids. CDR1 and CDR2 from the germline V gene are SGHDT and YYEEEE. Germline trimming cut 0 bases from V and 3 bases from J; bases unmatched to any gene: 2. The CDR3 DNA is TGTGCCAGCAGCTTGGGGACAGGGCGCTACAATGAGCAGTTCTTC. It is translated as CASSLGTGRYNEQFF.

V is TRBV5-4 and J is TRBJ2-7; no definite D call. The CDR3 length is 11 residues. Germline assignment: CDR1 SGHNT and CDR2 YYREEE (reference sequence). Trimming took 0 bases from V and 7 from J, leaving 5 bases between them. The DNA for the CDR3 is TGTGCCAGCAGCTTGGGGCCGGAGCAGTACTTC. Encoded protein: CASSLGPEQYF.

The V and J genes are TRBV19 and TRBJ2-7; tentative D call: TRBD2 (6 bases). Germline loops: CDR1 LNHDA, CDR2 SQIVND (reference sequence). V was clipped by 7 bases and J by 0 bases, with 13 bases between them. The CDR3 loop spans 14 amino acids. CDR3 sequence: CASTRGVNSYEQYF. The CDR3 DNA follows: TGTGCCAGTACTCGCGGGGTCAACTCCTACGAGCAGTACTTC. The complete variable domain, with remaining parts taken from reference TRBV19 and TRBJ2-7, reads DGGITQSPKYLFRKEGQNVTLSCEQNLNHDAMYWYRQDPGQGLRLIYYSQIVNDFQKGDIAEGYSVSREKKESFPLTVTSAQKNPTAFYLCASTRGVNSYEQYFGPGTRLTVT.

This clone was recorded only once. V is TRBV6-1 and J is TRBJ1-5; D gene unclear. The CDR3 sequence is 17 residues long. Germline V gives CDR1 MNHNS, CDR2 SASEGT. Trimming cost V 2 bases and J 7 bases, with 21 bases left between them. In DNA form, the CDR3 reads TGTGCCAGCAGTGAACTAAGTCGTCTCAACCCCAGGCAGCCCCAGCATTTT. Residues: CASSELSRLNPRQPQHF.

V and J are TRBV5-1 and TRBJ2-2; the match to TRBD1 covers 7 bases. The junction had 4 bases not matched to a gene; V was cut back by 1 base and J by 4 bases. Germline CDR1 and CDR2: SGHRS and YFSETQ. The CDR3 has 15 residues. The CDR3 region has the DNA TGCGCCAGCAGCTTGACAGGGGCTTCCACCGGGGAGCTGTTTTTT. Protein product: CASSLTGASTGELFF. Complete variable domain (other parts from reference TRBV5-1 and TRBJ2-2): KAGVTQTPRYLIKTRGQQVTLSCSPISGHRSVSWYQQTPGQGLQFLFEYFSETQRNKGNFPGRFSGRQFSNSRSEMNVSTLELGDSALYLCASSLTGASTGELFFGEGSRLTVL.

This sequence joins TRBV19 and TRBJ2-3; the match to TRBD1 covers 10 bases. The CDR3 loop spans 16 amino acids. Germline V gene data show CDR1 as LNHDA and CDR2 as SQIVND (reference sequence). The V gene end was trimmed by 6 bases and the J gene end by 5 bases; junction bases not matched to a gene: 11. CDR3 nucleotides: TGTGCCAGTAGCCAGCCGGGACAGGGGAATGGAGATACGCAGTATTTT. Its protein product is CASSQPGQGNGDTQYF.

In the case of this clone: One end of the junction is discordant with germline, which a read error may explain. CDR3 sequence reads: CASSLDSAYNSPLHF. CDR3 nucleotides: TGTGCCAGTAGTCTAGATTCCGCGTATAATTCACCCCTCCACTTT. This rearrangement joins TRBV19 to TRBJ1-6; D is unresolved. Germline V gene lookup returns CDR1 LNHDA and CDR2 SQIVND (reference sequence). This CDR3 spans 15 amino acids.

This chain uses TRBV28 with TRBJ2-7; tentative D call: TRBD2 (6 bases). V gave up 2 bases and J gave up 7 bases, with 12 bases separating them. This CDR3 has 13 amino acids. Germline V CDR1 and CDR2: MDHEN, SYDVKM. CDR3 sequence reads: CASSLGGFREQYF. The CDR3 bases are TGTGCCAGCAGTTTAGGGGGGTTTCGAGAGCAGTACTTC.